One and the same sample provided the 32 T cell receptor beta chains below, sequenced in a study of blood T cells in healthy people across ages. Combining a sample-barcoded 5' primer with a J-beta primer mix, a second PCR ran for roughly 7 to 11 cycles. Using its own MiXCR run on the 5' RACE reads, TCRdb lists one record per CDR3 protein. Found here are roughly 2 million distinct CDR3 sequences, roughly 52% of them singletons; the top ten hold approximately 2.1%. The sequencing input was blood. The source of these receptors is a middle-aged woman in good health.

The V gene is TRBV25-1, the J gene TRBJ1-1; tentative D call: TRBD1 (5 bases). This CDR3 contains 15 residues. Germline CDR1 is MGHDK and CDR2 is SYGVNS. V dropped 4 bases and J dropped 4 bases, with 16 bases sitting between them. CDR3 sequence: CASSGPLYGGTEAFF. In DNA form, the CDR3 reads TGTGCCAGCAGTGGGCCCCTCTACGGGGGCACTGAAGCTTTCTTT. The full variable domain, rest sourced from reference TRBV25-1 and TRBJ1-1, is EADIYQTPRYLVIGTGKKITLECSQTMGHDKMYWYQQDPGMELHLIHYSYGVNSTEKGDLSSESTVSRIRTEHFPLTLESARPSHTSQYLCASSGPLYGGTEAFFGQGTRLTVV.

The chain combines TRBV5-1 with TRBJ2-3, with D perhaps matching TRBD2 (5 bases). The CDR3 extends over 15 amino acids. The germline V gene has CDR1 SGHRS and CDR2 YFSETQ. Trimming removed 6 bases from V and 2 bases from J, with 16 bases in between. This CDR3 reads CASNNYGEITDTQYF. CDR3 bases: TGCGCCAGCAACAACTACGGGGAAATCACAGATACGCAGTATTTT. Supplemented by reference TRBV5-1 and TRBJ2-3, the full variable domain reads KAGVTQTPRYLIKTRGQQVTLSCSPISGHRSVSWYQQTPGQGLQFLFEYFSETQRNKGNFPGRFSGRQFSNSRSEMNVSTLELGDSALYLCASNNYGEITDTQYFGPGTRLTVL.

This CDR3 is CARAKGTRGETQYF. The CDR3 bases are TGTGCCAGGGCCAAGGGGACTAGGGGAGAGACCCAGTACTTC. The chain recombines TRBV2 with TRBJ2-5, with 8 bases aligning to TRBD2. V shed 9 bases and J 4 bases; nucleotides not matched to a gene: 10. CDR3 length equals 14 residues. The germline gives CDR1 SNHLY, CDR2 FYNNEI.

The chain carries TRBV20-1 and TRBJ2-7; the D gene could be TRBD1 or TRBD2 (5 bases each). Germline assignment: CDR1 DFQATT and CDR2 SNEGSKA (reference sequence). The CDR3 runs to 15 residues. The CDR3 reads CSSLFSGRYSYEQYF. The CDR3 DNA is TGCAGCAGTCTATTTTCGGGACGTTACTCCTACGAGCAGTACTTC.

The chain is built from TRBV28 and TRBJ2-1; no clear D. V lost 7 bases to trimming and J lost 4 bases, with 8 bases between them. CDR3 length equals 12 residues. CDR1 and CDR2 (germline): MDHEN, SYDVKM. The CDR3 spells CASKDGYNEQFF. The CDR3 nucleotides are TGTGCCAGCAAGGACGGATACAATGAGCAGTTCTTC.

The chain has TRBV6-5 and TRBJ2-7, with 7 bases that match TRBD2. The tail of the sequence fits TRBJ2-5 better, so the J call may be wrong. Germline V CDR1 and CDR2: MNHEY, SVGAGI. This CDR3 contains 13 residues. The CDR3 sequence: CASIQLGGETQYF. The CDR3 DNA reads as TGTGCCAGCATCCAATTGGGGGGGGAGACCCAGTACTTC.

V is TRBV6-6 and J is TRBJ2-6; 7 positions match TRBD1. Germline values: CDR1 MNHNY, CDR2 SVGAGI (reference sequence). The CDR3 loop spans 17 amino acids. Trimming cost V 1 base and J 4 bases; bases outside gene matches: 7. The CDR3 spells CASSYLQGVGGANVLTF. CDR3 bases: TGTGCCAGCAGTTACTTGCAGGGGGTTGGGGGGGCCAACGTCCTGACTTTC.

This rearrangement joins TRBV12-3 or TRBV12-4 to TRBJ2-5; 9 nucleotides match TRBD1. V lost 5 bases and J lost 11; bases outside the gene matches: 12. CDR3 length equals 14 residues. The CDR3 DNA sequence: TGTGCCAGCAGTCCGTACAGGGGGCTTGGGGAGCAGTACTTC. As protein: CASSPYRGLGEQYF.

This clonotype was picked up a small number of times. The V call is TRBV4-3, the J call TRBJ1-2, with TRBD1 identical over 8 bases. CDR3 length: 16 amino acids. V shed 3 bases and J 2 bases; nucleotides not matched to a gene: 8. Germline CDR1 and CDR2: LGHNA and YSLEER. CDR3 loop: CASSHDSGGINYGYTF. The CDR3 DNA reads as TGCGCCAGCAGCCACGATTCAGGGGGCATAAACTATGGCTACACCTTC.

This chain connects TRBV6-5 to TRBJ2-6; no firm D call. CDR1 MNHEY and CDR2 SVGAGI come from the germline V gene. V dropped 0 bases and J dropped 0 bases, with 9 bases sitting between them. The CDR3 is made up of 17 amino acids. The chain's CDR3 is CASSYSAANSGANVLTF. CDR3 DNA: TGTGCCAGCAGTTACTCTGCAGCCAACTCTGGGGCCAACGTCCTGACTTTC.

The V call is TRBV7-2, the J call TRBJ2-5; D may be TRBD2 (5 bases). Matching the DNA end better, TRBJ2-7 makes the J call doubtful. The CDR3 runs to 16 residues. Germline values: CDR1 SGHTA, CDR2 FQGNSA. CDR3 DNA: TGTGCCAGCAGCCAACACCATAGCGCGTCATCCTACGAGCAGTACTTC. It codes for CASSQHHSASSYEQYF.

The chain joins TRBV7-2 to TRBJ2-3; D remains ambiguous. The germline V and J ends were trimmed by 5 bases and 4 bases, with 10 bases remaining between them. The CDR3 has 13 amino acids. Germline V gene lookup returns CDR1 SGHTA and CDR2 FQGNSA. The CDR3 sequence is CASSPPNADTQYF. The CDR3 DNA reads as TGTGCCAGCAGCCCACCCAACGCAGATACGCAGTATTTT.

Notes on this clonotype: Relative to the germline gene, one junction end is altered; a read error may explain this. This chain uses TRBV3-1 with TRBJ2-3; tentative D call: TRBD2 (5 bases). Germline loops: CDR1 LGHDT, CDR2 YNNKEL (reference sequence). This CDR3 contains 14 residues. This CDR3 reads CARSHPMRADTQYF. The CDR3 DNA is TGTGCCAGAAGCCACCCGATGCGGGCAGATACGCAGTATTTT.

The chain recombines TRBV4-3 with TRBJ2-3; TRBD2 might be the D (6 bases). The CDR3 length is 14 residues. The V end lost 1 base, the J end lost 10 bases, and 15 bases lay between the germline ends. The germline gives CDR1 LGHNA, CDR2 YSLEER. CDR3 in amino acids: CASSQGSSVDAQYF. DNA of the CDR3: TGCGCCAGCAGCCAAGGGTCTAGCGTGGATGCGCAGTATTTT.

The gene calls are TRBV7-8 and TRBJ2-7; D is unclear. Germline values: CDR1 SGHVS, CDR2 FQNEAQ. This CDR3 region has 18 residues. Trimming shortened V by 5 bases and J by 5 bases, and 28 bases separated the two germline ends. DNA for the CDR3: TGTGCCAGCAGCCCTGGGTTGCACAGCACCTACCCTCGAAACGAGCAGTACTTC. This codes for CASSPGLHSTYPRNEQYF.

On this clonotype: At one end the junction does not follow the germline gene, possibly because of a read error. The chain employs TRBV6-1 and TRBJ2-5; no clear D gene. Germline lookup yields CDR1 MNHNS and CDR2 SASEGT. The CDR3 has 11 amino acids. The chain's CDR3 is CTSSAQEAQYF. The CDR3 bases are TGTACCAGCAGTGCCCAAGAGGCCCAGTACTTC.

V and J are TRBV29-1 and TRBJ1-2; D not resolved. CDR1 and CDR2 (germline): SQVTM, ANQGSEA. This CDR3 is built from 16 residues. The V and J ends lost 3 bases and 0 bases respectively, with 17 bases between them. The CDR3 protein is CSVERPVDGTNYGYTF. CDR3 coding DNA: TGCAGCGTTGAGAGGCCCGTCGATGGGACTAACTATGGCTACACCTTC. Drawing the rest from reference TRBV29-1 and TRBJ1-2, the complete variable domain is SAVISQKPSRDICQRGTSLTIQCQVDSQVTMMFWYRQQPGQSLTLIATANQGSEATYESGFVIDKFPISRPNLTFSTLTVSNMSPEDSSIYLCSVERPVDGTNYGYTFGSGTRLTVV.

The V and J genes are TRBV7-2 and TRBJ2-5; weak D call: TRBD1 (6 bases). V lost 5 bases, J lost 9 bases, and 19 bases lay in between. The CDR3 totals 14 residues. Germline lookup yields CDR1 SGHTA and CDR2 FQGNSA. The CDR3 nucleotides are TGTGCCAGCAGCCCAGAGCGGACAGTGGGGTCCCAGTACTTC. Translated, it gives CASSPERTVGSQYF.

Note on this clonotype: Germline and junction disagree at one end, which may indicate a read error. The V call is TRBV4-2, the J call TRBJ1-4; D is ambiguous. Germline V gene sequence: CDR1 LGHNA, CDR2 YNFKEQ. There are 14 residues in the CDR3. As DNA, the CDR3 is TGTGCCTGCAGCCAAGGTCAGAGTAATGAAAAACTGTTTTTT. Its translation: CACSQGQSNEKLFF.

The chain links TRBV20-1 to TRBJ1-1, with TRBD1 as a possible D gene (5 bases). The germline V gene encodes CDR1 DFQATT and CDR2 SNEGSKA (reference sequence). The V end was cut by 8 bases, the J end by 2 bases, with 18 bases between. CDR3 length: 14 amino acids. This chain's CDR3 is CSTYWTLPNTEAFF. The CDR3 DNA reads TGCAGTACCTATTGGACACTCCCCAACACTGAAGCTTTCTTT.

The chain carries TRBV6-6 and TRBJ2-7; 7 nucleotides align to TRBD1. Germline V gene lookup returns CDR1 MNHNY and CDR2 SVGAGI (reference sequence). This CDR3 comprises 14 residues. Unmatched junction bases numbered 4, after V lost 0 bases and J lost 5 bases. CDR3 residues: CASSYSIGGDEQYF. CDR3 sequence (DNA): TGTGCCAGCAGTTACTCGATAGGGGGCGACGAGCAGTACTTC.

This clonotype has just a few counts. The chain uses TRBV28 and TRBJ2-7, with TRBD2 matching over 7 bases. The germline gives CDR1 MDHEN, CDR2 SYDVKM. The trim removed 6 bases at V and 2 bases at J, leaving 7 bases unmatched. CDR3 length: 14 amino acids. The CDR3 region is CASSPLAVTYEQYF. In DNA form, the CDR3 reads TGTGCCAGCAGCCCGCTAGCGGTCACCTACGAGCAGTACTTC.

This clonotype showed up just a few times. The chain joins TRBV7-2 to TRBJ1-2, with D unclear. Germline V lookup: CDR1 SGHTA, CDR2 FQGNSA. V shed 6 bases and J shed 1 base, with 12 bases lying between them. This CDR3 region has 14 residues. The DNA for the CDR3 is TGTGCCAGCAGAAAATCGGCGAGTAACTATGGCTACACCTTC. Its protein product is CASRKSASNYGYTF.

This clonotype was found a few times. The junction differs from germline at one of its ends, possibly a read error. V and J are TRBV7-8 and TRBJ2-3; D is tentatively TRBD1 or TRBD2 (6 bases each). Germline V gene data show CDR1 as SGHVS and CDR2 as FQNEAQ. The CDR3 runs to 18 residues. DNA for the CDR3: TGTGCCAGCAGCCCTCAACAGGGTGGGGGACTTCGCACAGATTCGCAGTATTTT. It yields the protein CASSPQQGGGLRTDSQYF.

The rearrangement links TRBV27 to TRBJ2-4, with 8 nucleotides matching TRBD1. CDR1 and CDR2 from the germline V gene are MNHEY and SMNVEV (reference sequence). The CDR3 loop spans 15 amino acids. V lost 2 bases, J lost 13 bases, and 13 bases stayed unmatched. The DNA for the CDR3 is TGTGCCAGCAGTTTACAACGGACAGGGAGATACGGGCAGTACTTC. Translated, it gives CASSLQRTGRYGQYF.

A single count supports this clonotype. This sequence joins TRBV5-1 and TRBJ1-2; 7 positions match TRBD1. Germline CDR1 is SGHRS and CDR2 is YFSETQ. Losses at the gene ends were 1 base for V and 4 bases for J; bases not matched to a gene: 7. The CDR3 has 15 amino acids. CDR3 protein: CASSLKGQLVYGYTF. The DNA for the CDR3 is TGCGCCAGCAGCTTGAAGGGACAGCTTGTCTATGGCTACACCTTC.

The chain has TRBV20-1 and TRBJ2-5; D could derive from TRBD1 or TRBD2 (5 bases each). The ends were cut back, 4 bases at V and 4 bases at J, with 19 bases in the middle. Germline V gene data show CDR1 as DFQATT and CDR2 as SNEGSKA (reference sequence). The CDR3 extends over 15 amino acids. The CDR3 sequence is CSATKPQGRGETQYF. The CDR3 nucleotides are TGCAGTGCTACAAAACCTCAGGGTCGGGGAGAGACCCAGTACTTC.

This clonotype occurred once. J is TRBJ1-2 and V is TRBV2; tentative D call: TRBD1 (5 bases). CDR1 and CDR2 (germline): SNHLY, FYNNEI. The V and J ends lost 10 bases and 8 bases respectively, with 17 bases between them. The CDR3 is 12 amino acids. This chain's CDR3 is CATRDLDSGYTF. The CDR3 DNA sequence: TGTGCCACCCGGGACTTGGACTCGGGCTACACCTTC. The variable domain in full, with the rest retrieved from reference TRBV2 and TRBJ1-2, is EPEVTQTPSHQVTQMGQEVILRCVPISNHLYFYWYRQILGQKVEFLVSFYNNEISEKSEIFDDQFSVERPDGSNFTLKIRSTKLEDSAMYFCATRDLDSGYTFGSGTRLTVV.

The gene calls are TRBV6-5 and TRBJ2-7; no reliable D call. V was pared by 0 bases and J by 3 bases, with 15 bases between. Germline V lookup: CDR1 MNHEY, CDR2 SVGAGI. The CDR3 is 16 amino acids. The CDR3 protein is CASSYSRITTHYEQYF. The CDR3 DNA reads as TGTGCCAGCAGTTACTCGCGGATCACGACACACTACGAGCAGTACTTC.

The table lists this clonotype with a few counts. CDR3 in amino acids: CASIAGGAGGYTF. CDR3 DNA: TGTGCCAGCATCGCAGGGGGCGCGGGAGGCTACACCTTC. The chain joins TRBV28 to TRBJ1-2; TRBD1 aligns across 8 bases. Germline V CDR1 and CDR2: MDHEN, SYDVKM. After removal of 7 bases from V and 8 bases from J, the junction contained 9 bases not matched to a gene. The CDR3 extends over 13 amino acids.

The chain recombines TRBV5-1 with TRBJ2-4; maybe TRBD2 (5 bases). The assigned J gene may be wrong: the sequence end matches TRBJ2-7 better. Germline CDR1 SGHRS, CDR2 YFSETQ. The CDR3 runs to 14 residues. CDR3 sequence reads: CASSLERTFGEQYF. CDR3 DNA sequence: TGCGCCAGCAGCTTGGAGCGGACCTTTGGCGAGCAGTACTTC.

J is TRBJ2-3 and V is TRBV18; tentative D call: TRBD1 (5 bases). V lost 1 base to trimming and J lost 3 bases, with 14 bases between them. CDR3 length equals 16 residues. Germline loops: CDR1 KGHSH, CDR2 LQKENI. The chain's CDR3 is CASSPRAKGETDTQYF. CDR3 DNA sequence: TGTGCCAGCTCACCACGGGCAAAAGGGGAAACAGATACGCAGTATTTT.